This T cell receptor beta chain was sequenced in a study of T-cell memory formation after mild COVID-19. Study overall: Across donors, TCR clusters were largely donor specific.

By sample fraction, this clonotype is medium-sized. CDR1 is DFQATT and CDR2 is SNEGSKA in the germline V gene (reference sequence). The ends were cut back, 4 bases at V and 3 bases at J, with 16 bases in the middle. The CDR3 loop spans 15 amino acids. After 5'RACE with constant-segment primers, TCR alpha and TCR beta cDNA libraries carrying sample barcodes and UMIs were obtained. TCRdb passed the 5' RACE reads through MiXCR, listing each CDR3 protein once. The data hold about 27,000 distinct CDR3 sequences, with around 7% observed a single time. The sample taken for sequencing was PBMCs or a T cell subset sorted from them (not recorded which). J is TRBJ2-1 and V is TRBV20-1; perhaps TRBD2 as D (5 bases). This receptor was obtained from an adult woman who had mild COVID-19 (a few samples of this study predate the infection). Cell type and time point are not known. The CDR3 here is CSATPPLGVYNEQFF. Here the CDR3 DNA reads TGCAGTGCTACCCCACCCCTCGGGGTCTACAATGAGCAGTTCTTC.